Listed here are 18 T cell receptor beta chains from one sample, sequenced in a study of molecular identifiers for immune sequencing clone quantification. TCRdb fed the PCR reads into MiXCR, producing one record per CDR3 protein. The top ten hold 0.78% of the sample, which has under 800,000 distinct CDR3 sequences, roughly 25% seen once. Sequencing used naive CD8+ T cells from blood, with Jurkat cell RNA spiked in. Regarding subset: FACS-sorted CD8+CD4-CCR7+CD45RA+ naive T cells. Source of these receptors: a human donor in good health. Some libraries in this study had Jurkat cell RNA spiked in.

With regard to this clonotype: A much larger clone sits a single nucleotide away, making a read error possible. The chain employs TRBV9 and TRBJ2-7, with 8 bases aligning to TRBD1. Germline V lookup: CDR1 SGDLS, CDR2 YYNGEE. Trimming removed 3 bases from V and 5 bases from J; junction bases left unmatched: 1. This CDR3 spans 12 amino acids. The CDR3 coding sequence is TGTGCCAGCAGCGAGGGACAGGACGAGCAGTACTTC. Its translation: CASSEGQDEQYF.

This clonotype showed up many times. V is TRBV28 and J is TRBJ2-5; no firm D call. The CDR3 totals 18 residues. V lost 6 bases and J lost 5, with 28 bases in between. Germline V CDR1 and CDR2: MDHEN, SYDVKM. The CDR3 reads CASRPRSVTGSLPETQYF. The CDR3 region has the DNA TGTGCCAGCAGACCCAGGTCCGTTACCGGCTCGTTACCGGAGACCCAGTACTTC.

V usage is TRBV4-1 and J usage is TRBJ1-5, with D hard to call. V shed 3 bases and J shed 2 bases, with 14 bases lying between them. This CDR3 comprises 16 residues. Germline CDR1 is MGHRA and CDR2 is YSYEKL. This chain's CDR3 is CASSQGSNQGNQPQHF. CDR3 nucleotides: TGCGCCAGCAGCCAGGGATCAAACCAGGGCAATCAGCCCCAGCATTTT.

There are a few counts of this clonotype. The chain carries TRBV19 and TRBJ1-1; D remains unclear. Germline CDR1 LNHDA, CDR2 SQIVND (reference sequence). V was cut by 6 bases and J by 5 bases, with 16 bases left in between. This CDR3 has 14 residues. As DNA, the CDR3 is TGTGCCAGTAGAAACGTGAATCTGGATACTGAAGCTTTCTTT. It encodes CASRNVNLDTEAFF.

This rearrangement joins TRBV28 to TRBJ2-7; TRBD2 aligns across 7 bases. Trimming took 1 base from V and 2 from J; bases not matched to a gene: 8. Germline CDR1 MDHEN, CDR2 SYDVKM. This CDR3 contains 16 residues. For the CDR3, the DNA is TGTGCCAGCAGTTTATCGCTAGCGGTAGGAACCTACGAGCAGTACTTC. Translating gives CASSLSLAVGTYEQYF.

About this clonotype itself: A read error is possible here, since a much larger clone lies one base away. The V gene is TRBV19, the J gene TRBJ1-1, with 7 bases lining up with TRBD1. Germline assignment: CDR1 LNHDA and CDR2 SQIVND (reference sequence). There are 12 residues in the CDR3. The CDR3, as DNA: TGTGCCAGTTATTCAGGGGGGACTGAAGTTTTCTTT. Protein product: CASYSGGTEVFF.

This clonotype was detected ten times or more. The J gene is TRBJ1-5, the V gene TRBV12-3 or TRBV12-4; D is undetermined. V dropped 4 bases and J dropped 6 bases, with 10 bases sitting between them. The CDR3 runs 13 residues. In DNA, the CDR3 is TGTGCCAGCAGTTCCTATGACGGTCAGCCCCAGCATTTT. It is translated as CASSSYDGQPQHF.

This clonotype was seen repeatedly, ten times or more. The genes are TRBV6-5 and TRBJ2-7, with a weak D call TRBD2 (5 bases). V shed 4 bases and J shed 7 bases, with 11 bases lying between them. Germline V lookup: CDR1 MNHEY, CDR2 SVGAGI. This CDR3 comprises 12 residues. CDR3 sequence: CASSFTGMEQYF. The CDR3 DNA follows: TGTGCCAGCAGTTTTACGGGGATGGAGCAGTACTTC.

The rearrangement links TRBV28 to TRBJ2-2, with 7 bases identical to TRBD1. The J segment lost 6 bases and the V segment lost 7 bases, leaving 26 bases of the junction unmatched. This CDR3 contains 20 residues. CDR1 is MDHEN, CDR2 SYDVKM, per germline. The DNA of the CDR3 is TGTGCCAGCACCTTTATAGTACTAAGGGGGCGCGGAATTGGTGCCGGGGAGCTGTTTTTT. This codes for CASTFIVLRGRGIGAGELFF. The whole variable domain, filled in from reference TRBV28 and TRBJ2-2, reads DVKVTQSSRYLVKRTGEKVFLECVQDMDHENMFWYRQDPGLGLRLIYFSYDVKMKEKGDIPEGYSVSREKKERFSLILESASTNQTSMYLCASTFIVLRGRGIGAGELFFGEGSRLTVL.

Remarks on this clonotype: The final CDR3 position lacks the conserved phenylalanine or tryptophan, pointing to a likely read error. V usage is TRBV12-3 or TRBV12-4 and J usage is TRBJ1-1, with no clear D. V was clipped by 3 bases and J by 1 base, with 9 bases between them. CDR3 length: 14 residues. The chain's CDR3 is CASSFARSNTEAFS. CDR3 DNA sequence: TGTGCCAGCAGTTTTGCCCGCTCGAACACTGAAGCTTTCTCT.

CDR3 sequence (DNA): TGCGCCAGCAGCCCGTGTGGGCCGGGCACAGATACGCAGTATTTT. Protein: CASSPCGPGTDTQYF. The V gene is TRBV4-1, the J gene TRBJ2-3; D gene uncertain. Trimming took off 4 bases at V and 1 base at J, with 12 bases between the two ends. Germline CDR1 and CDR2: MGHRA and YSYEKL. The CDR3 has 15 amino acids.

This clonotype came up many times. This chain links TRBV2 with TRBJ2-7; possibly TRBD1 or TRBD2 for D (5 bases each). V was pared by 1 base and J by 3 bases, with 16 bases between. The V gene's germline CDR1 is SNHLY and CDR2 FYNNEI. This CDR3 comprises 16 residues. CDR3 DNA: TGTGCCAGCAGTGAAGGCCTAGCCGGGACCTACTACGAGCAGTACTTC. It is translated as CASSEGLAGTYYEQYF.

About this clonotype: One base away lies a much larger clone, so this may be a sequencing read error. The chain is built from TRBV6-2 or TRBV6-3 and TRBJ2-4; D ambiguous. Germline V lookup: CDR1 MNHEY, CDR2 SVGEGT. The CDR3 spans 14 residues. V was clipped by 11 bases and J by 8 bases, with 22 bases between them. CDR3 in DNA: TGTGCCGCCTCGATCGCTACGTTCCTCGACATTCAGTACTTC. It is translated as CAASIATFLDIQYF.

On this clonotype: A much larger clone is a single base away; this may be a read error. The conserved phenylalanine or tryptophan is not found at the CDR3 terminus, so this likely reflects a read error. The CDR3 nucleotides are TGTGCCAGCAGTCGAGCCGTCTCCTACAATGAGCAGTTCTAC. It is translated as CASSRAVSYNEQFY. The rearrangement links TRBV5-6 to TRBJ2-1, with D unclear. V was shortened by 5 bases and J by 0 bases, with 9 bases between the two germline ends. Germline CDR1 reads SGHDT; CDR2 reads YYEEEE. The CDR3 is 14 amino acids.

The CDR3 bases are TGCAGTGCGACGGGGGCCTGGGAGCTGTTTTTT. It encodes CSATGAWELFF. The chain couples TRBV20-1 to TRBJ2-2; D possibly uses TRBD1 or TRBD2 (6 bases each). This CDR3 is built from 11 residues. CDR1 DFQATT and CDR2 SNEGSKA come from the germline V gene (reference sequence). V shed 6 bases and J shed 9 bases, with 11 bases lying between them.

This clonotype was recorded at least ten times. V is TRBV20-1 and J is TRBJ2-1; 7 bases agree with TRBD2. Per germline, CDR1 DFQATT and CDR2 SNEGSKA (reference sequence). This CDR3 spans 14 amino acids. The V and J ends lost 2 bases and 14 bases, in that order; junction bases with no gene match: 15. CDR3 coding DNA: TGCAGTGCTAGATCTAGCGGATCTGTTATGAGGGAGTTCTTC. Protein: CSARSSGSVMREFF.

This clonotype was picked up many times. The chain links TRBV20-1 to TRBJ1-1, with TRBD1 as a possible D gene (6 bases). The CDR3 is 12 residues long. Trimming stripped 4 bases from V and 6 bases from J, with 12 bases between. Germline-derived CDR1 and CDR2 are DFQATT and SNEGSKA (reference sequence). The DNA for the CDR3 is TGCAGTGCTACTCGACAGGACGCTGAAGCTTTCTTT. The encoded protein is CSATRQDAEAFF.

V usage is TRBV13 and J usage is TRBJ2-7, with 7 bases identical to TRBD2. The germline V gene has CDR1 PRHDT and CDR2 FYEKMQ (reference sequence). The V and J ends lost 5 bases and 4 bases, in that order; junction bases with no gene match: 14. The CDR3 is 16 amino acids. The DNA of the CDR3 is TGTGCCAGCAGCCAACTTCGGACGGGAGGTCAGTACGAGCAGTACTTC. This encodes CASSQLRTGGQYEQYF. Drawing the rest from reference TRBV13 and TRBJ2-7, the complete variable domain is AAGVIQSPRHLIKEKRETATLKCYPIPRHDTVYWYQQGPGQDPQFLISFYEKMQSDKGSIPDRFSAQQFSDYHSELNMSSLELGDSALYFCASSQLRTGGQYEQYFGPGTRLTVT.